This T cell receptor beta chain was captured in a study of cytomegalovirus exposure and HLA in healthy donors. The study's findings and limits: The authors reported that TCR beta sequences could predict HLA-A and HLA-B alleles. These predictions were accurate for most subjects in the first cohort. Cytomegalovirus status, reportedly, was diagnosed with high specificity and sensitivity by the classifier. A later analysis, which compared TCR beta chains of equal frequency, found the HLA-associated ones more clonally expanded.

This clone has a single count. The antigen is unknown. Donors likely had unrecorded immune exposures despite being nominally healthy when sampled. 13 Jbeta primers and 60 Vbeta primers were used for the PCR. Clones were read by immunoSEQ multiplex PCR, and TCRdb kept only the in-frame ones, dropping some. The data hold roughly 120,000 clones, with 73% observed a single time. V shed 4 bases, J shed 16 bases, and the junction held 11 bases outside the gene matches. Per germline, CDR1 SGHRS and CDR2 YFSETQ. The CDR3 covers 15 residues. The sequence was collected from a woman in her forties in good health and CMV-seronegative. The chain carries TRBV5-1 and TRBJ2-1; 16 bases are shared with TRBD2. The sequenced sample was PBMCs. This CDR3 is CASSPGTSGGARFFF. CDR3 bases: TGCGCCAGCAGCCCTGGGACTAGCGGGGGGGCCCGGTTTTTCTTC.